This T cell receptor (beta chain) was captured by sequencing in a study of T cells in tumors after PD-1 blockade. Study as a whole: Patients had no prior checkpoint blockade, systemic immunosuppressants, or anti-cancer therapy within 4 weeks. Blood samples averaged around 110,000 templates (range roughly 21,000-290,000) and 36,000 or so unique clonotypes. A subset received ongoing vismodegib 150 mg daily alongside anti-PD-1 therapy.

In regard to this clone: Different DNA sequences within this sample yield the same CDR3.

Germline V CDR1 and CDR2: SEHNR, FQNEAQ (reference sequence). This CDR3 comprises 14 residues. The trim removed 4 bases at V and 6 bases at J, leaving 1 base unmatched. Method: immunoSEQ multiplex PCR; TCRdb's copy keeps in-frame clones and lacks some. Of 60,000 or so clones in the sample, roughly 75% were seen once. The specimen comprised PBMCs, sampled before anti-PD-1 treatment. The origin of this receptor is a human donor with basal cell carcinoma. The chain recombines TRBV7-9 with TRBJ1-6; 9 positions agree with TRBD1. CDR3 region: CASSSGQGNSPLHF. CDR3 nucleotides: TGTGCCAGCAGCTCGGGACAGGGTAATTCACCCCTCCACTTT. The entire variable domain, with the rest obtained from reference TRBV7-9 and TRBJ1-6, is as follows: DTGVSQNPRHKITKRGQNVTFRCDPISEHNRLYWYRQTLGQGPEFLTYFQNEAQLEKSRLLSDRFSAERPKGSFSTLEIQRTEQGDSAMYLCASSSGQGNSPLHFGNGTRLTVT.